These 15 T cell receptor beta chains were all obtained from the same sample, sequenced in a study of shared T cell receptors in the human thymus. The data were produced by immunoSEQ multiplex PCR, yet TCRdb's version contains in-frame clones alone and is incomplete. The sample has about 660,000 clones, roughly 86% seen once. These same records also appear under a second study, on human thymus T cells.

Material: thymocytes. These receptors were taken from a boy under three years old with a congenital heart defect.

The V and J genes are TRBV28 and TRBJ2-1; 12 nucleotides line up with TRBD1. This CDR3 region has 17 residues. Germline assignment: CDR1 MDHEN and CDR2 SYDVKM. Trimming removed 0 bases from V and 6 bases from J; junction bases left unmatched: 6. This chain's CDR3 is CASSLWPGTGGINEQFF. DNA of the CDR3: TGTGCCAGCAGTTTATGGCCGGGGACAGGGGGCATCAATGAGCAGTTCTTC.

J is TRBJ1-5 and V is TRBV15; 8 nucleotides align to TRBD1. Unmatched junction bases numbered 13, after V lost 6 bases and J lost 0 bases. Germline loops: CDR1 LNHNV, CDR2 YYDKDF (reference sequence). This CDR3 is built from 18 residues. CDR3 sequence: CATSPDRVMEYSNQPQHF. As DNA, the CDR3 is TGTGCCACCAGTCCGGACAGGGTTATGGAATATAGCAATCAGCCCCAGCATTTT. Supplemented by reference TRBV15 and TRBJ1-5, the full variable domain reads DAMVIQNPRYQVTQFGKPVTLSCSQTLNHNVMYWYQQKSSQAPKLLFHYYDKDFNNEADTPDNFQSRRPNTSFCFLDIRSPGLGDTAMYLCATSPDRVMEYSNQPQHFGDGTRLSIL.

The chain uses TRBV13 and TRBJ2-1; TRBD2 agrees at 9 bases. This CDR3 has 15 residues. Germline V lookup: CDR1 PRHDT, CDR2 FYEKMQ (reference sequence). V was clipped by 0 bases and J by 8 bases; unmatched bases: 5. This CDR3 reads CASSLGVAGVYEQFF. The CDR3 region has the DNA TGTGCCAGCAGCTTAGGGGTAGCGGGAGTTTATGAGCAGTTCTTC.

This chain joins TRBV2 and TRBJ1-5; a weak D match, TRBD1 (5 bases). The length of the CDR3 is 14 residues. CDR1 is SNHLY and CDR2 is FYNNEI in the germline V gene. V was cut by 6 bases and J by 0 bases, with 9 bases left in between. CDR3 amino acids: CASSRTRSNQPQHF. The CDR3 DNA is TGTGCCAGCAGCCGGACACGTAGCAATCAGCCCCAGCATTTT. The full variable domain, completed using reference TRBV2 and TRBJ1-5, is EPEVTQTPSHQVTQMGQEVILRCVPISNHLYFYWYRQILGQKVEFLVSFYNNEISEKSEIFDDQFSVERPDGSNFTLKIRSTKLEDSAMYFCASSRTRSNQPQHFGDGTRLSIL.

The rearrangement links TRBV5-8 to TRBJ2-7; 8 positions agree with TRBD1. Per germline, CDR1 SGHTS and CDR2 YDEGEE. The CDR3 is 18 amino acids. Trimming at V came to 0 bases and at J to 6 bases, leaving 17 bases not matched to a gene. The CDR3 DNA reads TGTGCCAGCAGCTTGGTATCGTTCGGGGACAGGTCTATGCGCGAGCAGTACTTC. Translation: CASSLVSFGDRSMREQYF.

V gene TRBV29-1 combines with J gene TRBJ2-4; 7 bases match TRBD1. There are 15 residues in the CDR3. Germline CDR1 reads SQVTM; CDR2 reads ANQGSEA. Unmatched junction bases numbered 10, after V lost 6 bases and J lost 2 bases. The CDR3 spells CSVRGQAWPKNIQYF. CDR3 DNA: TGCAGCGTCCGAGGACAGGCCTGGCCCAAAAACATTCAGTACTTC.

The CDR3 DNA follows: TGCAGCGTACAGAAACCGGGACAGGGGGCAGGAAGTACTGAAGCTTTCTTT. This sequence encodes CSVQKPGQGAGSTEAFF. The chain employs TRBV29-1 and TRBJ1-1; 12 positions agree with TRBD1. The ends lost 6 bases at V and 5 bases at J; junction bases unmatched: 16. CDR1 SQVTM and CDR2 ANQGSEA come from the germline V gene. The CDR3 is 17 amino acids.

This clone occurred a few times. The chain links TRBV21-1 to TRBJ1-1. TRBV21-1 is classified as a pseudogene. The CDR3 covers 13 residues. The CDR3 is CASIAGSGTEAFF. CDR3 nucleotides: TGTGCCAGCATCGCGGGAAGTGGGACTGAAGCTTTCTTT.

Only a few counts were recorded for this clone. The chain couples TRBV29-1 to TRBJ1-3; TRBD1 agrees at 9 bases. Trimming cost V 4 bases and J 7 bases; bases outside gene matches: 11. The CDR3 spans 15 residues. Germline CDR1 and CDR2: SQVTM and ANQGSEA. CDR3 nucleotides: TGCAGCGTTGTATGGTTCGGGACAGGGATGAACACCATATATTTT. This sequence encodes CSVVWFGTGMNTIYF. Supplemented by reference TRBV29-1 and TRBJ1-3, the full variable domain reads SAVISQKPSRDICQRGTSLTIQCQVDSQVTMMFWYRQQPGQSLTLIATANQGSEATYESGFVIDKFPISRPNLTFSTLTVSNMSPEDSSIYLCSVVWFGTGMNTIYFGEGSWLTVV.

The rearrangement joins TRBV6-1 to TRBJ2-7; 10 nucleotides match TRBD1. Trimming took 6 bases from V and 3 from J; bases not matched to a gene: 8. The CDR3 has 15 residues. Germline CDR1 is MNHNS and CDR2 is SASEGT. Here the CDR3 DNA reads TGTGCCAGCAGGGATCTTCGGGACAGGGGCTACGAGCAGTACTTC. It yields the protein CASRDLRDRGYEQYF.

The gene calls are TRBV6-5 and TRBJ1-1; a possible D gene is TRBD1 (6 bases). Germline CDR1 and CDR2: MNHEY and SVGAGI. Trimming pared 6 bases from V and 4 bases from J, leaving 12 bases between. The CDR3 spans 13 residues. The DNA of the CDR3 is TGTGCCAGCAGATTACAGGGTAGCACTGAAGCTTTCTTT. Protein: CASRLQGSTEAFF.

The chain has TRBV2 and TRBJ2-5; TRBD1 agrees at 7 bases. V lost 9 bases and J lost 2; bases outside the gene matches: 6. Germline CDR1 reads SNHLY; CDR2 reads FYNNEI. This CDR3 spans 13 amino acids. This CDR3 is CARRQGLQETQYF. Here the CDR3 DNA reads TGTGCCAGACGACAGGGTCTACAAGAGACCCAGTACTTC.

A few counts support this clone. V usage is TRBV4-3 and J usage is TRBJ1-2; TRBD1 agrees at 8 bases. There are 16 residues in the CDR3. Germline CDR1 is LGHNA and CDR2 is YSLEER. V gave up 2 bases and J gave up 4 bases; unmatched junction bases: 9. The CDR3 bases are TGCGCCAGCAGCCAACTGCCAGGGGGCCGGGGCTATGGCTACACCTTC. Its translation: CASSQLPGGRGYGYTF.

The gene calls are TRBV28 and TRBJ2-2; 15 bases align to TRBD2. The junction had 14 bases not matched to a gene; V was cut back by 2 bases and J by 4 bases. The CDR3 contains 21 residues. CDR1 and CDR2 from the germline V gene are MDHEN and SYDVKM. CDR3 protein: CASSLRRTSGGAAGSTGELFF. The DNA for the CDR3 is TGTGCCAGCAGTTTAAGGCGGACTAGCGGGGGGGCGGCGGGTAGCACCGGGGAGCTGTTTTTT. Drawing the rest from reference TRBV28 and TRBJ2-2, the complete variable domain is DVKVTQSSRYLVKRTGEKVFLECVQDMDHENMFWYRQDPGLGLRLIYFSYDVKMKEKGDIPEGYSVSREKKERFSLILESASTNQTSMYLCASSLRRTSGGAAGSTGELFFGEGSRLTVL.

The chain combines TRBV30 with TRBJ1-4, with 7 positions matching TRBD1. The J segment lost 4 bases and the V segment lost 0 bases, leaving 2 bases of the junction unmatched. This CDR3 is built from 14 residues. Per the germline V gene, CDR1 is GTSNPN and CDR2 is SVGIG (reference sequence). Here the CDR3 DNA reads TGTGCCTGGAGTGTACAGGGGTATAATGAAAAACTGTTTTTT. The encoded protein is CAWSVQGYNEKLFF.